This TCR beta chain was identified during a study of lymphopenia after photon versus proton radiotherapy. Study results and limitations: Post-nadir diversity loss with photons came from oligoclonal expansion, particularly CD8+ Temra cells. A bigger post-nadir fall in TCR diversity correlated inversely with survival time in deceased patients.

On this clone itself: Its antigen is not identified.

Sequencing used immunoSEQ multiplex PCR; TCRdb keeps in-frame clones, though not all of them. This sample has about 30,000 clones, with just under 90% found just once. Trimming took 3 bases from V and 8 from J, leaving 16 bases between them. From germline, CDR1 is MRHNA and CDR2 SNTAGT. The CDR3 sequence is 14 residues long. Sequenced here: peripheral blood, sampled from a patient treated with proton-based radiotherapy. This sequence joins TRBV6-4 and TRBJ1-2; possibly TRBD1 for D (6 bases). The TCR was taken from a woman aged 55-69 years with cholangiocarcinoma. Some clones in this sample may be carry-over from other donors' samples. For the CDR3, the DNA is TGTGCCAGCAGTGAATCCGGGGGCCGGGGAGGCTACACCTTC. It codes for CASSESGGRGGYTF.